This T cell receptor beta chain was identified in a study of Graves' ophthalmopathy and Graves' hyperthyroidism. Study as a whole: Peripheral blood sampling occurred at initial diagnosis, before any treatment.

CDR1 is PRHDT, CDR2 FYEKMQ, per germline (reference sequence). The length of the CDR3 is 15 residues. V was shortened by 1 base and J by 2 bases, with 12 bases between the two germline ends. For repertoire sequencing, the TCR beta CDR3 regions were amplified from RNA transcripts. Investigators did first-round RT-PCR with HTBI primers, then second-round multiplex PCR. TCRdb processed the multiplex PCR reads anew with MiXCR; each CDR3 protein has one entry. The sample has about 620,000 distinct CDR3 sequences, roughly 20% seen once. Stable hyperthyroidism meant no progression to ophthalmopathy within 18 months of follow-up. Hyperthyroidism patients were newly diagnosed, under 2 months' duration, aged 18 to 65. PBMCs originated in more than 7.5 ml of fresh peripheral blood. This clonotype was found a few times.

This clonotype originated in a woman between 18 and 29 years old with stable Graves' hyperthyroidism. Some clones in this sample may be carry-over from other donors' samples. Material: peripheral blood. V gene TRBV13 combines with J gene TRBJ2-7; D assignment may be TRBD1 or TRBD2 (6 bases each). The CDR3 reads CASSLAGDKTYEQYF. DNA of the CDR3: TGTGCCAGCAGCTTAGCGGGGGACAAGACCTACGAGCAGTACTTC.